The 5 T cell receptor beta chains given below trace back to one sample, sequenced in a study of cytomegalovirus exposure and HLA in healthy donors. The PCR made use of 60 Vbeta and 13 Jbeta primers. Sequenced by immunoSEQ multiplex PCR; TCRdb stores in-frame clones only, minus some. The specimen's table records 25,000 to 40,000 clones. Sequencing was done on a sample of PBMCs. Every receptor here comes from a middle-aged woman in good health and CMV-seropositive.

The chain links TRBV6-5 to TRBJ1-1; 8 nucleotides agree with TRBD1. This CDR3 is built from 14 residues. CDR1 MNHEY and CDR2 SVGAGI come from the germline V gene. Trimming cost V 5 bases and J 1 base; bases outside gene matches: 3. In nucleotides, the CDR3 is TGTGCCAGCAGTCTGACAGGGGCGAACACTGAAGCTTTCTTT. Its protein is CASSLTGANTEAFF.

The chain uses TRBV5-8 and TRBJ2-7; 7 positions match TRBD1. V shed 2 bases and J 2 bases; nucleotides not matched to a gene: 4. Germline CDR1 reads SGHTS; CDR2 reads YDEGEE. The CDR3 is 14 amino acids. The CDR3 loop reads CASSLQGTAYEQYF. The CDR3 coding sequence is TGTGCCAGCAGCTTACAGGGGACCGCCTACGAGCAGTACTTC.

The rearrangement joins TRBV28 to TRBJ2-1; perhaps TRBD2 as D (6 bases). Between the trimmed V and J ends, which lost 5 bases and 3 bases, there was a span of 14 bases. This CDR3 spans 15 amino acids. The V gene's germline CDR1 is MDHEN and CDR2 SYDVKM. The CDR3 region has the DNA TGTGCCAGCAGTCTACTTCGGACTAACTACAATGAGCAGTTCTTC. It yields the protein CASSLLRTNYNEQFF.

On this clone itself: At the DNA level, this CDR3 is encoded by other sequences in the same sample as well. DNA of the CDR3: TGTGCCAGCAGAGCCAGGGGGGCATCTTCACCCCTCCACTTT. It is translated as CASRARGASSPLHF. The V gene is TRBV5-6, the J gene TRBJ1-6; TRBD1 matches at 7 bases. The CDR3 length is 14 residues. CDR1 and CDR2 from the germline V gene are SGHDT and YYEEEE. V shed 5 bases, J shed 9 bases, and the junction held 8 bases outside the gene matches.

This chain links TRBV4-1 with TRBJ1-4; no definite D call. Looked up from germline, CDR1 is MGHRA and CDR2 is YSYEKL. There are 13 residues in the CDR3. V dropped 11 bases and J dropped 4 bases, with 14 bases sitting between them. CDR3 region: CARWAVYNEKLFF. The CDR3 coding sequence is TGCGCCCGCTGGGCAGTTTATAATGAAAAACTGTTTTTT.